This TCR beta chain appears in the sequencing data of a study of blood T cell repertoires in COVID-19. TCRdb's copy holds only in-frame clones and misses some; the assay was immunoSEQ multiplex PCR. The table has fewer than 250,000 clones, 80% to 90% seen once. Germline CDR1 SGHVS, CDR2 FQNEAQ. The CDR3 consists of 14 residues. V lost 5 bases to trimming and J lost 0 bases, with 11 bases between them. Participants were placed into cohorts based on the clinical history they reported. Sequencing was performed on PBMCs or T cells enriched from blood (not recorded which). The TCR originated in a man over 45 who had been exposed to COVID-19. The V and J genes are TRBV7-8 and TRBJ2-7; maybe TRBD1 (5 bases). This CDR3 reads CASSRRTSSYEQYV. The CDR3 DNA sequence: TGTGCCAGCAGCCGCCGGACAAGCTCCTACGAGCAGTACGTC.